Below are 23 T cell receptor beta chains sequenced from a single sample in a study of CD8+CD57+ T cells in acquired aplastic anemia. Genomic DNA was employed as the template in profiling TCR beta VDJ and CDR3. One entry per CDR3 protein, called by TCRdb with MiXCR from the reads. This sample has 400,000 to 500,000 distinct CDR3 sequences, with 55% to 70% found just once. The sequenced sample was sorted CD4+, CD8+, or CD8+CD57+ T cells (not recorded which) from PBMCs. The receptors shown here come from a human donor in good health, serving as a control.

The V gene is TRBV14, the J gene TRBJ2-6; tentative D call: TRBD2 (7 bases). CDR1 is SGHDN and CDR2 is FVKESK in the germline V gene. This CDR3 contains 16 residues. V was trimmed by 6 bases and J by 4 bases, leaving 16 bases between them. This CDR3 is CASSESGGDGANVLTF. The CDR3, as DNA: TGTGCCAGCAGTGAGTCGGGGGGCGACGGGGCCAACGTCCTGACTTTC.

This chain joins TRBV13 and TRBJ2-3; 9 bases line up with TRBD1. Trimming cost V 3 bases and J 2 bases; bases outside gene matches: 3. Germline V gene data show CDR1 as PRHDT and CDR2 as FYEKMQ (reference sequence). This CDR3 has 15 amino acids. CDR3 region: CASSFTGGNTDTQYF. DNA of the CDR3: TGTGCCAGCAGCTTTACAGGGGGCAACACAGATACGCAGTATTTT.

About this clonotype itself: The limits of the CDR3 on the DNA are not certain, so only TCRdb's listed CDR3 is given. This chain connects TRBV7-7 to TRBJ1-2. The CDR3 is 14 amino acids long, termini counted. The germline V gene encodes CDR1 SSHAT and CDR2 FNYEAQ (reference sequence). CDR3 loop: CASSSGGKRSVLRF.

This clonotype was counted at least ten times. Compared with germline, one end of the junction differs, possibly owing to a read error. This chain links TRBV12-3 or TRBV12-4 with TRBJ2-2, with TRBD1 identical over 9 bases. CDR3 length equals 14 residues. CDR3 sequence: CASSLGQGTGELFF. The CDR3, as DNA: TGCGCCAGCAGCTTGGGACAGGGAACCGGGGAGCTGTTTTTT.

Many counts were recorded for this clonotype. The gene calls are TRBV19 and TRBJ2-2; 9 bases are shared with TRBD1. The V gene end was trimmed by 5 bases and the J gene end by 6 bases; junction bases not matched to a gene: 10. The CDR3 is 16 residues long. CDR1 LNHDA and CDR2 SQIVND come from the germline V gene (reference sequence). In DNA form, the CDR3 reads TGTGCCAGTAGTCCCCCCGGACAGGGGTTATCCGGGGAGCTGTTTTTT. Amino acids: CASSPPGQGLSGELFF.

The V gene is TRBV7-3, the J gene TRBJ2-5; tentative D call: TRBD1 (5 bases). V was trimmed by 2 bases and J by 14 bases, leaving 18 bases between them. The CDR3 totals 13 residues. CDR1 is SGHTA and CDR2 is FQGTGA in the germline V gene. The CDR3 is CASSLDSEQTNYF. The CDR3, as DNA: TGTGCCAGCAGCTTAGACAGTGAACAGACCAACTACTTC.

In DNA, the CDR3 is TGTGCCAGAGATACTCAGGGAGACGAGCAGTACTTC. Translation: CARDTQGDEQYF. The chain is built from TRBV19 and TRBJ2-7; possibly TRBD1 or TRBD2 for D (5 bases each). From germline, CDR1 is LNHDA and CDR2 SQIVND (reference sequence). Trimming took 9 bases from V and 5 from J, leaving 14 bases between them. The CDR3 runs 12 residues.

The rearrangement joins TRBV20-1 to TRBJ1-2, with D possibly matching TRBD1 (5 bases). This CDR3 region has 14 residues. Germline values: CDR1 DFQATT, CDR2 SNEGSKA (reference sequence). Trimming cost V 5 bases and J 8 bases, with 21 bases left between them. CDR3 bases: TGCAGTGCTGCACCGGGGCAGGGAGCGGAGGGCTACACCTTC. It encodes CSAAPGQGAEGYTF.

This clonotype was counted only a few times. The CDR3 DNA reads as TGTGCCAGCAGTGAATCGGGACAGGGGGCGGCCGACTATGGCTACACCTTC. This codes for CASSESGQGAADYGYTF. This chain joins TRBV25-1 and TRBJ1-2; TRBD1 agrees at 12 bases. V lost 1 base and J lost 3; bases outside the gene matches: 6. Per the germline V gene, CDR1 is MGHDK and CDR2 is SYGVNS. The CDR3 contains 17 residues.

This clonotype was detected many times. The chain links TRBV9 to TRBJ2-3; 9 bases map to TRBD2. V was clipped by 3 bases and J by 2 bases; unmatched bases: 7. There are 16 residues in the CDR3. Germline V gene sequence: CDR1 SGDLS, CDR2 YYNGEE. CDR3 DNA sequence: TGTGCCAGCAGCGCGACTAGCGGCCAAGTCACAGATACGCAGTATTTT. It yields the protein CASSATSGQVTDTQYF.

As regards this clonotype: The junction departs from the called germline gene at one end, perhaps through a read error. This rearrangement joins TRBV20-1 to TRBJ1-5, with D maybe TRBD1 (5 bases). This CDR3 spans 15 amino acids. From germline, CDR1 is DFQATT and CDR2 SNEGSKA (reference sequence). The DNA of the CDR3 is TGCGGTGCTAGAGTCCAGAAGAGGGGAGATCAGCCCCAGCATTTC. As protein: CGARVQKRGDQPQHF.

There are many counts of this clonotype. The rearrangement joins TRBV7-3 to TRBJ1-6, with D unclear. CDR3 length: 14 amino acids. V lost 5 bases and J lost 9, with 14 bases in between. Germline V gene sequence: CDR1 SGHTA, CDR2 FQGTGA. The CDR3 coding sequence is TGTGCCAGCAGCCCCGGGGAGGGAGGTTCACCCCTCCACTTT. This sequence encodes CASSPGEGGSPLHF.

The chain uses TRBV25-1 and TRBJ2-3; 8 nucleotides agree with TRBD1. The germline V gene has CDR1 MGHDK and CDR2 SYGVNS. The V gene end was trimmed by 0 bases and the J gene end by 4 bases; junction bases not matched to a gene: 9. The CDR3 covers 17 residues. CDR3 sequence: CASSEYGTGRIPDTQYF. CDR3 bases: TGTGCCAGCAGTGAATATGGGACAGGCCGAATACCAGATACGCAGTATTTT.

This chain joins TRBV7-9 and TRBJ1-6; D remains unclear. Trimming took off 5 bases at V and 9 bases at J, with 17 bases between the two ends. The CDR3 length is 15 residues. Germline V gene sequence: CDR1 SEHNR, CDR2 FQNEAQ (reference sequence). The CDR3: CASSPRTEASSPLHF. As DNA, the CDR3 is TGTGCCAGCAGCCCCCGGACGGAGGCAAGTTCACCCCTCCACTTT.

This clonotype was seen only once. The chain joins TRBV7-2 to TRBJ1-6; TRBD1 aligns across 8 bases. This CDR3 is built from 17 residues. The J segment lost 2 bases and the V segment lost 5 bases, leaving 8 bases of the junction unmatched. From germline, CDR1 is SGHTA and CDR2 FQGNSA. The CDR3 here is CASSQPTGATYNSPLHF. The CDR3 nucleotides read TGTGCCAGCAGCCAACCGACAGGGGCGACCTATAATTCACCCCTCCACTTT.

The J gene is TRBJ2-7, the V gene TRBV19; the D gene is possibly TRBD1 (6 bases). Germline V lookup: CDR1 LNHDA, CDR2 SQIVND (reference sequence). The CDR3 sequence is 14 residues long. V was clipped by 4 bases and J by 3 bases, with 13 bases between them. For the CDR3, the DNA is TGTGCCAGTAGTAGGACAGAAAACTTCTACGAGCAGTACTTC. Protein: CASSRTENFYEQYF.

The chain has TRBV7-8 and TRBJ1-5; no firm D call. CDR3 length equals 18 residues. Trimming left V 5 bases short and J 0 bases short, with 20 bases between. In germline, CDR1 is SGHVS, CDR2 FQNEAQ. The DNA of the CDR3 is TGTGCCAGCAGCCCGAGCTTGGGTGGAACGTATAGCAATCAGCCCCAGCATTTT. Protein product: CASSPSLGGTYSNQPQHF.

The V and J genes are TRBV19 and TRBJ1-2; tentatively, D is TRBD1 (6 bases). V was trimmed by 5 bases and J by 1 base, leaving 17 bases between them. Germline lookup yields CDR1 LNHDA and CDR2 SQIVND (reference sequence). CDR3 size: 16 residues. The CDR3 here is CASSSLGRGDNYGYTF. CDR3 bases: TGTGCCAGTAGTTCGTTGGGCAGGGGAGATAACTATGGCTACACCTTC.

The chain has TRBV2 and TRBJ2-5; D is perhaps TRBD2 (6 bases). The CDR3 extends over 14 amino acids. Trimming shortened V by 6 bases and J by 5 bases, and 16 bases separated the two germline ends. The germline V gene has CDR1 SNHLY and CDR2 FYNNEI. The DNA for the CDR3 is TGTGCCAGCAGGGGCGGGGAGTTGGGGGAGACCCAGTACTTC. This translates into CASRGGELGETQYF. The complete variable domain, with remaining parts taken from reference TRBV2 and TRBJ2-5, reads EPEVTQTPSHQVTQMGQEVILRCVPISNHLYFYWYRQILGQKVEFLVSFYNNEISEKSEIFDDQFSVERPDGSNFTLKIRSTKLEDSAMYFCASRGGELGETQYFGPGTRLLVL.

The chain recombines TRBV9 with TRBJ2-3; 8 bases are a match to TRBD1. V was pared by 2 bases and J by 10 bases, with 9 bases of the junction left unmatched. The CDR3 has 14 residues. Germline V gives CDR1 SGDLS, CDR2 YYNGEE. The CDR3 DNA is TGTGCCAGCAGCGTCGGACAGGGCCGCCACGCGCAGTATTTT. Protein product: CASSVGQGRHAQYF.

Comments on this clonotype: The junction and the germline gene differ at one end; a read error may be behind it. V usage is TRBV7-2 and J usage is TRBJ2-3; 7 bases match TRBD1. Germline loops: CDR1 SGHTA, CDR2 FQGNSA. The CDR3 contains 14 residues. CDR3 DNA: TGTGCCAGCAGCTCACTACCCGGGACAGATACGCCGAATTTT. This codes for CASSSLPGTDTPNF.

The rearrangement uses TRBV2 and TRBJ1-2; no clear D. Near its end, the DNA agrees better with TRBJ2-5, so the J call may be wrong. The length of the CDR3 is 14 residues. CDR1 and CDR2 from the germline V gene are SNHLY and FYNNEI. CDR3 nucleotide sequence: TGTGCCAGCAGTCGGGTTGGGGATAGGGAGACCCAGTACTTC. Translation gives CASSRVGDRETQYF.

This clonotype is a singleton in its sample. The CDR3 is CSARVLRGAGEQYF. DNA for the CDR3: TGCAGTGCTAGAGTGCTTCGGGGGGCGGGAGAGCAGTACTTC. This sequence joins TRBV20-1 and TRBJ2-7; TRBD2 is a possible D gene (7 bases). The V and J ends lost 1 base and 7 bases respectively, with 17 bases between them. CDR3 length equals 14 residues. Germline V CDR1 and CDR2: DFQATT, SNEGSKA (reference sequence).